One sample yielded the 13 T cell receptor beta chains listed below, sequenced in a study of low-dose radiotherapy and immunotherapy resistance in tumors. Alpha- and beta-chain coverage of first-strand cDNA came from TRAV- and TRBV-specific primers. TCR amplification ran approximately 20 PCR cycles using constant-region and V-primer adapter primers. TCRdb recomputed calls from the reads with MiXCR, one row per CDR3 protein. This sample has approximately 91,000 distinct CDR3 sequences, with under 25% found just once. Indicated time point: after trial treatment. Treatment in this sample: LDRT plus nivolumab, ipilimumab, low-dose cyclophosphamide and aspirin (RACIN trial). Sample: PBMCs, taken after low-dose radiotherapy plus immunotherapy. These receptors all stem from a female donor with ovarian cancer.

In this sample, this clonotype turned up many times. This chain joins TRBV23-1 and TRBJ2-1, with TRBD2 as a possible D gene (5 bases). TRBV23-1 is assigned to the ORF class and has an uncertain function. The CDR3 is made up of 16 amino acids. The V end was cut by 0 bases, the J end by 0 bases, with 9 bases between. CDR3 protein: CASSQSSGNSYNEQFF. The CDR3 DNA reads TGCGCCAGCAGTCAATCTTCCGGGAACTCCTACAATGAGCAGTTCTTC.

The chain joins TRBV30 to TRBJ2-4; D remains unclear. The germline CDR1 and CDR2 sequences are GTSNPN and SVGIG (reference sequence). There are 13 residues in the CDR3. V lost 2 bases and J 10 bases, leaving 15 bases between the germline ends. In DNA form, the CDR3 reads TGTGCCTGGAGTTCAGGTCCCGTTCGGATTCAGTACTTC. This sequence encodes CAWSSGPVRIQYF.

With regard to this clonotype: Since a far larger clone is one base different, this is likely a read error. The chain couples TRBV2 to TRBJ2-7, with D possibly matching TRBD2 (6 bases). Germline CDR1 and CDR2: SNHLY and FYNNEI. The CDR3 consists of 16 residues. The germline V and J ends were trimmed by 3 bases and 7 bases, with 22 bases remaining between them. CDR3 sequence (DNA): TGTGCCAGCAGTGACACTGTGACTAGTCTCTACAATGAGCAGTACTTC. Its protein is CASSDTVTSLYNEQYF.

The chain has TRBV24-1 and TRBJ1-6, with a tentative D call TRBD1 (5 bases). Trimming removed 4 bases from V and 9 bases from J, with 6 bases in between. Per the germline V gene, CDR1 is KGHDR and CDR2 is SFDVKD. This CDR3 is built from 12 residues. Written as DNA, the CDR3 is TGTGCCACCAGTGACGGGGGTTCACCCCTCCACTTT. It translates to CATSDGGSPLHF.

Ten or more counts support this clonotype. The CDR3 here is CASSQGVGPSTDTQYF. Written as DNA, the CDR3 is TGTGCCAGCAGCCAAGGAGTGGGCCCAAGCACAGATACGCAGTATTTT. The chain uses TRBV3-1 and TRBJ2-3; no clear D. The germline CDR1 and CDR2 sequences are LGHDT and YNNKEL (reference sequence). V was shortened by 1 base and J by 0 bases, with 11 bases between the two germline ends. The CDR3 is 16 amino acids.

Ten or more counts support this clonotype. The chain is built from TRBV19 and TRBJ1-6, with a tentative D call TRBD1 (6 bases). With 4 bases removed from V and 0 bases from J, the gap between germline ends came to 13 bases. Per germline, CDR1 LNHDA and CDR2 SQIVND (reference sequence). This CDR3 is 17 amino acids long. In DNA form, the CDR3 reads TGTGCCAGTAGTAGGGACACACAGAGCTCCTATAATTCACCCCTCCACTTT. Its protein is CASSRDTQSSYNSPLHF.

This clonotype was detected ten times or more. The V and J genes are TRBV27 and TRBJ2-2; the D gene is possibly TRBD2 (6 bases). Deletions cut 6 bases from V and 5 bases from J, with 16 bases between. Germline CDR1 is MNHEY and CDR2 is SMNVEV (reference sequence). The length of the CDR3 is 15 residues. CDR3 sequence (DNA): TGTGCCAGCAGAGGGCGGGATCTGGTAACCGGGGAGCTGTTTTTT. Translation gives CASRGRDLVTGELFF.

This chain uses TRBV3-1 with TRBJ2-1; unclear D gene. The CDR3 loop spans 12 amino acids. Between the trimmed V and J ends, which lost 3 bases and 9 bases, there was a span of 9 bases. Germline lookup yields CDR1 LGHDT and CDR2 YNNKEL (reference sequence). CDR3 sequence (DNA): TGTGCCAGCAGCCACTTGACAAGTGAGCAGTTCTTC. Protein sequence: CASSHLTSEQFF.

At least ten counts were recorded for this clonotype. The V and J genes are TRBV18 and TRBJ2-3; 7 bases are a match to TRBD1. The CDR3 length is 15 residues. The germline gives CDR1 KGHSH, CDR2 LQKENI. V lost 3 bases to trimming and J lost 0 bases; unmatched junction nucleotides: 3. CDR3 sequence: CASSPRQGSTDTQYF. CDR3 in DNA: TGTGCCAGCTCACCTCGACAGGGTAGCACAGATACGCAGTATTTT.

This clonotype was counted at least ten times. The CDR3 DNA reads as TGTGCCAGCAGTTTGGGGTACACTGAAGCTTTCTTT. Its translation: CASSLGYTEAFF. The chain recombines TRBV28 with TRBJ1-1; unclear D gene. Germline values: CDR1 MDHEN, CDR2 SYDVKM. The germline V and J ends were trimmed by 3 bases and 3 bases, with 5 bases remaining between them. The CDR3 totals 12 residues.

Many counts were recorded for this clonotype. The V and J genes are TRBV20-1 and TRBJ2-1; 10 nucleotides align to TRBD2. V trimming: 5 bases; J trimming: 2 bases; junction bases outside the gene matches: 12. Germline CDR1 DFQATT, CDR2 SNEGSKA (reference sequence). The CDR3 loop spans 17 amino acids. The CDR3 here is CSAQASGRAGPYNEQFF. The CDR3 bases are TGCAGTGCTCAGGCTAGCGGGAGAGCGGGGCCCTACAATGAGCAGTTCTTC.

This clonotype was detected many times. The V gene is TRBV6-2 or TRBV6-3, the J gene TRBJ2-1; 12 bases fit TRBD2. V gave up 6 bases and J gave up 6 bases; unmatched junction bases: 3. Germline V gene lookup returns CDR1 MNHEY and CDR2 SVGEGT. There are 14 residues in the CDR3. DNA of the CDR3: TGTGCCAGCAGCGTGGGACTAGCGGGCAATGAGCAGTTCTTC. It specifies CASSVGLAGNEQFF.

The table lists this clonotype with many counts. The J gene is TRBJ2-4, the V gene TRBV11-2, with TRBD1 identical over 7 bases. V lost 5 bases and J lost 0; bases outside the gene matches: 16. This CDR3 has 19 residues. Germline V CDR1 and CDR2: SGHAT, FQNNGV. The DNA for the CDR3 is TGTGCCAGCAGCACCAAGACGGCCGGACAGGTTCTAGCCAAAAACATTCAGTACTTC. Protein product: CASSTKTAGQVLAKNIQYF.